This note documents a single T cell receptor beta chain sequence. The antigen is undetermined. Deletions cut 0 bases from V and 0 bases from J, with 0 bases between. In germline, CDR1 is SGHDT, CDR2 YYEEEE. The CDR3 consists of 12 residues. This sample was included in a study of graft-versus-host responses after intestinal transplantation. Study-level results: GvH clonotypes were identified within recipient marrow, with a subset emerging first in ileum or blood.

Produced via immunoSEQ multiplex PCR; TCRdb's table is partial and in-frame only. The table lists tens of thousands of clones, roughly 83% of them singletons. The sample in question was unstimulated CD4+ T cells sorted from spleen or lymph node cells, obtained before transplant. V gene TRBV5-6 combines with J gene TRBJ1-1; D not certain. The TCR originated in a human donor who was the organ donor for an intestinal transplant. CDR3 DNA sequence: TGTGCCAGCAGCTTGGTGAACACTGAAGCTTTCTTT. Translated: CASSLVNTEAFF.